The 16 T cell receptor beta chains listed next were all sequenced from one sample in a study of T cells in Graves' hyperthyroidism and ophthalmopathy. From RNA transcripts, TCR beta CDR3 regions were amplified. The HTBI primer set served for first-round RT-PCR of the TCR CDR3. A single record per CDR3 protein comes from TCRdb applying MiXCR to the multiplex PCR reads. The data contain under 450,000 distinct CDR3 sequences, 13% of them singletons. Sequenced input: blood. These receptors all stem from a young man with Graves' hyperthyroidism that later progressed to Graves' ophthalmopathy.

In DNA form, the CDR3 reads TGTGCCAGCAGCTGGACAGGGGAGGGCACAGATACGCAGTATTTT. This encodes CASSWTGEGTDTQYF. The chain uses TRBV5-4 and TRBJ2-3; 9 positions agree with TRBD1. V shed 3 bases, J shed 1 base, and the junction held 3 bases outside the gene matches. The CDR3 loop spans 15 amino acids. CDR1 is SGHNT and CDR2 is YYREEE in the germline V gene (reference sequence).

This clonotype was recorded many times. This sequence joins TRBV7-9 and TRBJ1-2; a weak D match, TRBD1 (5 bases). Germline CDR1 reads SEHNR; CDR2 reads FQNEAQ (reference sequence). The CDR3 extends over 13 amino acids. V was clipped by 5 bases and J by 0 bases, with 7 bases between them. The chain's CDR3 is CASSRQSNYGYTF. The CDR3 region has the DNA TGTGCCAGCAGCCGACAGTCTAACTATGGCTACACCTTC.

This clonotype was counted many times. This rearrangement joins TRBV20-1 to TRBJ2-1; D may be TRBD2 (6 bases). This CDR3 spans 13 amino acids. Deletions cut 1 base from V and 7 bases from J, with 11 bases between. Germline V gene data show CDR1 as DFQATT and CDR2 as SNEGSKA (reference sequence). The DNA of the CDR3 is TGCAGTGCTAGAGGGCGGGGCTTAAATGAGCAGTTCTTC. Translated: CSARGRGLNEQFF.

This clonotype was seen at least ten times. The V call is TRBV15, the J call TRBJ2-7; 10 bases map to TRBD1. The CDR3 sequence is 15 residues long. The germline V gene has CDR1 LNHNV and CDR2 YYDKDF (reference sequence). Losses at the gene ends were 4 bases for V and 5 bases for J; bases not matched to a gene: 8. CDR3 DNA sequence: TGTGCCACCAGCAAAGCGGGACAGGGGTATCACGAGCAGTACTTC. It is translated as CATSKAGQGYHEQYF.

This clonotype was recorded at least ten times. This chain connects TRBV16 to TRBJ2-5; D gene ambiguous. Germline CDR1 is KGHSY and CDR2 is FQNENV. The CDR3 is made up of 14 amino acids. Trimming cost V 0 bases and J 5 bases, with 10 bases left between them. This chain's CDR3 is CASSQSTGPETQYF. The DNA for the CDR3 is TGTGCCAGCAGCCAATCCACGGGTCCGGAGACCCAGTACTTC. The entire variable domain, with the rest obtained from reference TRBV16 and TRBJ2-5, is as follows: GEEVAQTPKHLVRGEGQKAKLYCAPIKGHSYVFWYQQVLKNEFKFLISFQNENVFDETGMPKERFSAKCLPNSPCSLEIQATKLEDSAVYFCASSQSTGPETQYFGPGTRLLVL.

This clonotype was seen a few times. The gene calls are TRBV6-1 and TRBJ1-2; D is uncertain. This CDR3 has 11 residues. Trimming shortened V by 6 bases and J by 5 bases, and 7 bases separated the two germline ends. In germline, CDR1 is MNHNS, CDR2 SASEGT. The CDR3 protein is CASRDLYGYTF. For the CDR3, the DNA is TGTGCCAGCAGAGACTTGTATGGCTACACCTTC.

This clonotype has a handful of counts. The J gene is TRBJ2-2, the V gene TRBV6-1; TRBD2 is a possible D gene (5 bases). The CDR3 is 15 amino acids. V was shortened by 8 bases and J by 5 bases, with 18 bases between the two germline ends. CDR1 and CDR2 from the germline V gene are MNHNS and SASEGT. The CDR3 nucleotides are TGTGCCAGCTATAAGGCAGGTCCGGGGACCGGGGAGCTGTTTTTT. Amino acid sequence: CASYKAGPGTGELFF.

The chain joins TRBV20-1 to TRBJ2-1, with a tentative D call TRBD1 (6 bases). CDR1 DFQATT and CDR2 SNEGSKA come from the germline V gene (reference sequence). V was trimmed by 0 bases and J by 0 bases, leaving 12 bases between them. This CDR3 has 16 amino acids. The CDR3 region is CSARDTGTYSYNEQFF. In DNA, the CDR3 is TGCAGTGCTAGAGACACCGGGACATACTCCTACAATGAGCAGTTCTTC.

In this sample, this clonotype turned up many times. The chain uses TRBV12-3 or TRBV12-4 and TRBJ2-7; tentative D call: TRBD1 (5 bases). The V end lost 3 bases, the J end lost 7 bases, and 13 bases lay between the germline ends. The CDR3 length is 13 residues. The CDR3 DNA sequence: TGTGCCAGCAGTTTCGGACAAAGAATGGAGCAGTACTTC. The encoded protein is CASSFGQRMEQYF.

This chain connects TRBV4-2 to TRBJ1-5; no clear D gene. Germline V lookup: CDR1 LGHNA, CDR2 YNFKEQ. The V end lost 0 bases, the J end lost 4 bases, and 10 bases lay between the germline ends. There are 15 residues in the CDR3. The CDR3 DNA sequence: TGTGCCAGCAGCCAAGATCTTGGGGTTAATCAGCCCCAGCATTTT. This sequence encodes CASSQDLGVNQPQHF.

CDR3 amino acids: CASSLGAYQETQYF. DNA for the CDR3: TGCGCCAGCAGCTTGGGTGCGTACCAAGAGACCCAGTACTTC. The rearrangement links TRBV5-1 to TRBJ2-5, with unresolved D. V was shortened by 0 bases and J by 0 bases, with 6 bases between the two germline ends. The CDR3 length is 14 residues. CDR1 and CDR2 (germline): SGHRS, YFSETQ. The variable domain in full, with the rest retrieved from reference TRBV5-1 and TRBJ2-5, is KAGVTQTPRYLIKTRGQQVTLSCSPISGHRSVSWYQQTPGQGLQFLFEYFSETQRNKGNFPGRFSGRQFSNSRSEMNVSTLELGDSALYLCASSLGAYQETQYFGPGTRLLVL.

This clonotype showed up many times. The rearrangement links TRBV7-8 to TRBJ1-2; D may be TRBD1 (5 bases). Trimming took off 1 base at V and 8 bases at J, with 11 bases between the two ends. Germline CDR1 SGHVS, CDR2 FQNEAQ. The CDR3 extends over 13 amino acids. In nucleotides, the CDR3 is TGTGCCAGCAGCTTAGTGGGGACCCGAGGCTACACCTTC. Protein product: CASSLVGTRGYTF.

This clonotype appeared many times. This chain joins TRBV6-1 and TRBJ2-7; 9 bases line up with TRBD1. Germline V gene lookup returns CDR1 MNHNS and CDR2 SASEGT. V trimming: 2 bases; J trimming: 5 bases; junction bases outside the gene matches: 13. The CDR3 sequence is 17 residues long. The CDR3 DNA sequence: TGTGCCAGCAGTGAAACCCCAAGAGGGACAGGGAGGAACGAGCAGTACTTC. Translated: CASSETPRGTGRNEQYF.

Comments on this clonotype: This could be a read error, since a much larger clone is one nucleotide away. V is TRBV5-6 and J is TRBJ1-1; D is uncertain. Germline lookup yields CDR1 SGHDT and CDR2 YYEEEE. This CDR3 comprises 14 residues. The CDR3 region is CASSWAGENAEAFF. Here the CDR3 DNA reads TGTGCCAGCAGCTGGGCTGGCGAGAACGCTGAAGCTTTCTTT.

Ten or more counts support this clonotype. This rearrangement joins TRBV15 to TRBJ1-5; the D is unclear. The germline CDR1 and CDR2 sequences are LNHNV and YYDKDF (reference sequence). V lost 0 bases to trimming and J lost 0 bases, with 3 bases between them. CDR3 length: 14 amino acids. The DNA for the CDR3 is TGTGCCACCAGCAGAGAATATAGCAATCAGCCCCAGCATTTT. Translation gives CATSREYSNQPQHF.

This clonotype was recorded many times. The CDR3 region is CASSEPTDTQYF. CDR3 bases: TGTGCCAGCAGTGAACCCACAGATACGCAGTATTTT. The chain joins TRBV2 to TRBJ2-3, with D unresolved. V lost 2 bases to trimming and J lost 2 bases, with 2 bases between them. The CDR3 loop spans 12 amino acids. Germline CDR1 reads SNHLY; CDR2 reads FYNNEI.